This T cell receptor (beta chain) was profiled in a study of PD-1 blockade in classical Hodgkin lymphoma (TCRdb year 2020). Context from the whole study: Nivolumab dosing was 3 mg/kg intravenously every 2 weeks, continuing until either disease progression or unacceptable toxicity. To define a peripheral blood immune signature of response to PD-1 blockade in classical Hodgkin lymphoma, the study combined TCR beta sequencing with CyTOF.

Study-level results and caveats: Diversity was lower in patients who began nivolumab less than 1 year after ASCT, so these patients were left out of later analyses to avoid confounding by immune reconstitution. The study was restricted to a single clinical trial cohort, and the causes of repertoire differences, possibly disease activity or prior therapy, were left undefined. Baseline TCR diversity was reported to be lower in newly diagnosed patients than in healthy donors and to be lower still in relapsed/refractory patients. CD4+ but not CD8+ TCR diversity rose significantly by C4D1 (p=0.0027 vs p=0.16), most apparent in complete responders (p=0.02). Among trial patients, those achieving complete response had baseline diversity similar to that of newly diagnosed patients, while diversity was significantly lower in partial responders and progressors.

This sample's time point label indicates: cycle 4 day 1 (C4D1), after 5 to 7 weeks of nivolumab. All trial patients had relapsed after autologous stem cell transplantation, with cohorts A, B and C differing in prior brentuximab vedotin exposure. The trial cohort was composed of 55 to 65 patients with relapsed/refractory classical Hodgkin lymphoma, for whom complete response, partial response or progressive disease was recorded as best overall response. Trial patients were treated with single-agent nivolumab in the multi-cohort phase II CheckMate 205 trial. An independent review committee assessed best overall response by applying the 2007 International Working Group response criteria. Trial PBMCs were collected just before the start of nivolumab (C1D1) and during therapy at cycle 2 day 1 and cycle 4 day 1. Peripheral blood was collected in 8 mL Vacutainer Cell Preparation Tubes, from which PBMCs were isolated by centrifugation and then cryopreserved.

Trimming costs V 0 bases and J 1 base, and their ends lie 9 bases apart. The CDR3 covers 15 residues, taking in both the cysteine and the phenylalanine. This entry keeps only the CDR3 DNA: 45 bases, framed from base 1. The germline V gene specifies MNHEY as CDR1 and SVGAGI as CDR2. The Qiagen DNeasy kit was used to extract genomic DNA both from unsorted PBMCs and from the negatively selected CD4+ and CD8+ fractions. TCR beta CDR3 regions were subjected to amplification by immunoSEQ multiplex PCR with primers that anneal to V and J segments. A synthetic immune receptor repertoire was used to minimize amplification bias, and remaining bias was computationally removed after sequencing. As for the original processing: Repertoire diversity was quantified as the Shannon entropy index using custom Python scripts. The unsorted, CD4+ and CD8+ repertoires were each analyzed separately, with the exception of combined analyses, where CD4+ and CD8+ sequences were merged in silico. Clonal expansion was defined as at least a 2-fold frequency increase after treatment relative to C1D1, with a pseudocount of 0.5 for undetected baseline clones. Clones with 0 or 1 copy at C1D1 were defined as singleton clones, while clones with 2 or more copies were defined as non-singleton clones. Clones expanded in unsorted samples were assigned a CD4+, CD8+ or unknown annotation through matching of protein sequences in sorted samples from the same patient. Wilcoxon tests on paired samples were used to test changes in diversity from C1D1 to C4D1. Not all clones reach the TCRdb copy of this immuneACCESS table, which keeps in-frame sequences only. Checked studies attribute under half of the gap to unresolved V genes and leave the rest unexplained. The V and J calls and clone size are taken from that table; D and trimming were inferred from the DNA. The sample table lists about 21,000 clones, over 65% of them with a count of one. In total, the top ten clones hold less than 20% of the sample.

Turning to this clone: What antigen it recognizes has not been identified. There are no base qualities to consult, and no much larger clone falls within one base.

The chain is encoded by TRBV6-5 joined to TRBJ1-1; the D gene lacks a confident call. The clonotype was recovered from a human donor with classical Hodgkin lymphoma. The specimen was peripheral blood mononuclear cells (PBMCs), collected before the fourth cycle of nivolumab. This receptor carries the CDR3 CASSYSGFANTEAFF. The DNA sequence is as follows: TGTGCCAGCAGTTACTCAGGGTTTGCGAACACTGAAGCTTTCTTT.